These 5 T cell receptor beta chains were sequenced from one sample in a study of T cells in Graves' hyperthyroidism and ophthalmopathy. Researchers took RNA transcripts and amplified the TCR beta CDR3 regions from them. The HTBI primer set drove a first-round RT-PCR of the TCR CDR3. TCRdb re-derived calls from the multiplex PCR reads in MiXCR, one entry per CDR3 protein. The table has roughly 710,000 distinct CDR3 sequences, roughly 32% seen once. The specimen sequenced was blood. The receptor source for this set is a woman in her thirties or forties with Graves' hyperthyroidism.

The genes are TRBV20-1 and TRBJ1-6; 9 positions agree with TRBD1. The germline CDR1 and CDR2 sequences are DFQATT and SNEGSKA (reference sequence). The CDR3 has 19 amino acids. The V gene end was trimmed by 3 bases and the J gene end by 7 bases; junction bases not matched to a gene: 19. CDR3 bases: TGCAGTGCTAGGGGACCAGGCGCTTCAACAGGGGGCCTGAATTCACCCCTCCACTTT. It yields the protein CSARGPGASTGGLNSPLHF.

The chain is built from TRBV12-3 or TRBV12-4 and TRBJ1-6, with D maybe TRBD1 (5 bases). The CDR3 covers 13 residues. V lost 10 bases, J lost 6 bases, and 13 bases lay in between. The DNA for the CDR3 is TGTGCCACCGGCAAGGGGCCTAATTCACCCCTCCACTTT. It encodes CATGKGPNSPLHF.

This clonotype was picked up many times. CDR3 amino acids: CASGPGGQPQHF. CDR3 sequence (DNA): TGTGCCAGTGGGCCAGGGGGTCAGCCCCAGCATTTT. This chain connects TRBV19 to TRBJ1-5, with TRBD1 matching over 7 bases. This CDR3 spans 12 amino acids. Losses at the gene ends were 8 bases for V and 6 bases for J; bases not matched to a gene: 4. The germline V gene encodes CDR1 LNHDA and CDR2 SQIVND (reference sequence).

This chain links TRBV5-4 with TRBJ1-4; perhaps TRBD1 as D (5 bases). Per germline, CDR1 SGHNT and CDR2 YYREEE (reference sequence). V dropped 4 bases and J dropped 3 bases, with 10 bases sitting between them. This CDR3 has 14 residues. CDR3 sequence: CASSRQLANEKLFF. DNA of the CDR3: TGTGCCAGCAGCAGACAGTTGGCTAATGAAAAACTGTTTTTT.

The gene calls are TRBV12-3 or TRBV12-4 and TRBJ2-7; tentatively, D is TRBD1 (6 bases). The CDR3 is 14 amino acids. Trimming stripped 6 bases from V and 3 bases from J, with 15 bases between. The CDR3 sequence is CASSTRQVRYEQYF. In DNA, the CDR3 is TGTGCCAGCAGCACCCGACAGGTCCGCTACGAGCAGTACTTC.